The next 7 T cell receptor beta chains were all read from a single sample in a study of CD8+CD57+ T cells in acquired aplastic anemia. Genomic DNA provided the template from which TCR beta VDJ and CDR3 profiles were obtained. MiXCR was run by TCRdb on the reads, yielding one entry per CDR3 protein. The sample shows 150,000 to 200,000 distinct CDR3 sequences, more than 40% of them seen only once. Those patients picked for sequencing had displayed CD8+CD57+ cell expansion on flow cytometry. The sequencing input was sorted CD4+, CD8+, or CD8+CD57+ T cells (not recorded which) from PBMCs. These receptors were obtained from a human donor with aplastic anemia.

This clonotype was seen many times. The chain has TRBV2 and TRBJ2-5; D remains ambiguous. Germline CDR1 SNHLY, CDR2 FYNNEI. V dropped 10 bases and J dropped 5 bases, with 5 bases sitting between them. The CDR3 has 9 amino acids. CDR3 in DNA: TGTGCCAACGGCGAGACCCAGTACTTC. Amino acids: CANGETQYF.

The chain joins TRBV7-9 to TRBJ2-7, with TRBD1 matching over 7 bases. CDR1 SEHNR and CDR2 FQNEAQ come from the germline V gene (reference sequence). The CDR3 contains 14 residues. V was clipped by 5 bases and J by 3 bases; unmatched bases: 7. DNA for the CDR3: TGTGCCAGCAGCCGGGATGACAGGGTCTACGAGCAGTACTTC. Its translation: CASSRDDRVYEQYF.

In its sample, this clonotype was seen many times. V and J are TRBV9 and TRBJ1-3; D gene uncertain. This CDR3 is 15 amino acids long. CDR1 and CDR2 (germline): SGDLS, YYNGEE. V was pared by 4 bases and J by 4 bases, with 15 bases between. CDR3 DNA sequence: TGTGCCAGCAGCCCGCCCTCGACAATAGGAAACACCATATATTTT. It translates to CASSPPSTIGNTIYF.

The chain is built from TRBV5-1 and TRBJ2-3; unclear D gene. V was shortened by 4 bases and J by 4 bases, with 7 bases between the two germline ends. This CDR3 contains 12 residues. The V gene's germline CDR1 is SGHRS and CDR2 YFSETQ. This CDR3 is CASSIGADTQYF. The DNA for the CDR3 is TGCGCCAGCAGCATAGGTGCAGATACGCAGTATTTT.

Concerning this clonotype: This could be a read error, since a much larger clone is one nucleotide away. CDR3 DNA: TGCGCCAGCAGCCAAACGGTTGGTGGAAGAAACGAGCAGTACTTC. This gives the protein CASSQTVGGRNEQYF. The chain carries TRBV4-1 and TRBJ2-7, with unresolved D. CDR1 is MGHRA, CDR2 YSYEKL, per germline. V shed 2 bases and J shed 5 bases, with 16 bases lying between them. This CDR3 has 15 amino acids.

This clonotype was recorded a few times. The J gene is TRBJ2-7, the V gene TRBV5-1, with 9 bases lining up with TRBD1. The V and J ends lost 0 bases and 5 bases, in that order; junction bases with no gene match: 3. The germline CDR1 and CDR2 sequences are SGHRS and YFSETQ. The CDR3 runs to 14 residues. The CDR3, as DNA: TGCGCCAGCAGCTTGGGACAGGGGGACGACGAGCAGTACTTC. Protein: CASSLGQGDDEQYF.

The sample holds a few counts of this clonotype. This rearrangement joins TRBV30 to TRBJ2-7; 7 bases agree with TRBD1. This CDR3 has 12 amino acids. Germline CDR1 reads GTSNPN; CDR2 reads SVGIG (reference sequence). Losses at the gene ends were 6 bases for V and 5 bases for J; bases not matched to a gene: 7. The CDR3 DNA reads as TGTGCCTGTCCTAACACAGGGGACGAGCAGTACTTC. Translation gives CACPNTGDEQYF.